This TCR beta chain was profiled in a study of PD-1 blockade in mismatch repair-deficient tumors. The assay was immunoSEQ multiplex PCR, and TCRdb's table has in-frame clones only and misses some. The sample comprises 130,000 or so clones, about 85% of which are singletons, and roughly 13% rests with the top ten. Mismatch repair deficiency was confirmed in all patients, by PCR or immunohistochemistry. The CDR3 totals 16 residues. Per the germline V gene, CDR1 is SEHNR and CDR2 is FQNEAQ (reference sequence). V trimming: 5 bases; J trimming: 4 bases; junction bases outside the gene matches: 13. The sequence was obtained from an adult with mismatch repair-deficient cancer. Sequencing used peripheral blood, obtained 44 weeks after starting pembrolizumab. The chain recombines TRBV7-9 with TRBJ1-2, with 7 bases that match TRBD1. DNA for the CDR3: TGTGCCAGCAGCCCCTCCCCGGGACAGTACGTCTATGGCTACACCTTC. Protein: CASSPSPGQYVYGYTF. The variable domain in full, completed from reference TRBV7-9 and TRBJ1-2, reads DTGVSQNPRHKITKRGQNVTFRCDPISEHNRLYWYRQTLGQGPEFLTYFQNEAQLEKSRLLSDRFSAERPKGSFSTLEIQRTEQGDSAMYLCASSPSPGQYVYGYTFGSGTRLTVV.